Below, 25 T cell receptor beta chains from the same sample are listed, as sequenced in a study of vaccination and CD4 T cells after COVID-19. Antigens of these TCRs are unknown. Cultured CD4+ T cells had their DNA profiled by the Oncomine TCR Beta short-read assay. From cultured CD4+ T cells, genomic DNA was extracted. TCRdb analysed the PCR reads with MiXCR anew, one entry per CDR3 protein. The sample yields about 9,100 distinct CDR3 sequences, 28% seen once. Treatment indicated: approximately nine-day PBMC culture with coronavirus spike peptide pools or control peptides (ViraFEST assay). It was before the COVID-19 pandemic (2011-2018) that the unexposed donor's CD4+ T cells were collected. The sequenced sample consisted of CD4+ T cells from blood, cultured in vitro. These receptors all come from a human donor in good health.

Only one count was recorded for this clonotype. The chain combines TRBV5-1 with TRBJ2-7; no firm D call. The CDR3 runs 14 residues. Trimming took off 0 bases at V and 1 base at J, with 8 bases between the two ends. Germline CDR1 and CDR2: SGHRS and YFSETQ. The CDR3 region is CASSLGIGSYEQYF. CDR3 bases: TGCGCCAGCAGCTTGGGAATCGGGTCCTACGAGCAGTACTTC. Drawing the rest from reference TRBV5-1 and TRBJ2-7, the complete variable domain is KAGVTQTPRYLIKTRGQQVTLSCSPISGHRSVSWYQQTPGQGLQFLFEYFSETQRNKGNFPGRFSGRQFSNSRSEMNVSTLELGDSALYLCASSLGIGSYEQYFGPGTRLTVT.

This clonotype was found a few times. Here the CDR3 reads CASSQWGAESTDTQYF. For the CDR3, the DNA is TGTGCCAGCAGCCAGTGGGGGGCAGAAAGCACAGATACGCAGTATTTT. This chain links TRBV7-9 with TRBJ2-3, with D possibly called TRBD1 or TRBD2 (6 bases each). The germline V and J ends were trimmed by 5 bases and 0 bases, with 15 bases remaining between them. This CDR3 comprises 16 residues. The germline gives CDR1 SEHNR, CDR2 FQNEAQ (reference sequence).

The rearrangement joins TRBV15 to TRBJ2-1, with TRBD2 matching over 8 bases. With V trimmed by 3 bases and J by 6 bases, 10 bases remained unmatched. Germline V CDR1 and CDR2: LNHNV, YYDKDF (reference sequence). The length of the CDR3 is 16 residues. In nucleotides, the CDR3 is TGTGCCACCAGCAGGGGTGGGAGCGGGAGAAGCAATGAGCAGTTCTTC. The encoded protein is CATSRGGSGRSNEQFF.

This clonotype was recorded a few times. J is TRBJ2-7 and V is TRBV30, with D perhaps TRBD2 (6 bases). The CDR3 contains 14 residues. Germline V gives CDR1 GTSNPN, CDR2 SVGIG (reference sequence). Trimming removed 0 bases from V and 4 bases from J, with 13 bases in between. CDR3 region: CAWSVLGLSYEQYF. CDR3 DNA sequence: TGTGCCTGGAGTGTACTGGGACTTTCTTACGAGCAGTACTTC.

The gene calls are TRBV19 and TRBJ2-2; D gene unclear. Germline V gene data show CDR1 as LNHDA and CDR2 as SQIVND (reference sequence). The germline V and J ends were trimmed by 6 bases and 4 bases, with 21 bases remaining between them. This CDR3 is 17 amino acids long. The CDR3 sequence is CASRSGVLRSSTGELFF. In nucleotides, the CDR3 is TGTGCCAGTAGGAGTGGTGTGTTGAGGAGTTCCACCGGGGAGCTGTTTTTT. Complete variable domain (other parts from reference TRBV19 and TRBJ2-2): DGGITQSPKYLFRKEGQNVTLSCEQNLNHDAMYWYRQDPGQGLRLIYYSQIVNDFQKGDIAEGYSVSREKKESFPLTVTSAQKNPTAFYLCASRSGVLRSSTGELFFGEGSRLTVL.

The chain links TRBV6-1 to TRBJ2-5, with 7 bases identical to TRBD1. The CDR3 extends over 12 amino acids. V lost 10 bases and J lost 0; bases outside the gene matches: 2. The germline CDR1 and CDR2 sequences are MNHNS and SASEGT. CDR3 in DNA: TGTGCCATCACAGGGGACCAAGAGACCCAGTACTTC. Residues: CAITGDQETQYF.

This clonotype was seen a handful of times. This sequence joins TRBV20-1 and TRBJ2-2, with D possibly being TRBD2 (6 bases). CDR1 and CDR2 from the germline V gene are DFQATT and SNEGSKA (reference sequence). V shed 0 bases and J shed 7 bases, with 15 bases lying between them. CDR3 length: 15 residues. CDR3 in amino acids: CSARDLRGSYGELFF. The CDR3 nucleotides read TGCAGTGCTAGAGACCTCCGGGGGAGCTACGGGGAGCTGTTTTTT.

CDR3 region: CASPRDGTDTQYF. The CDR3 DNA is TGTGCCAGCCCAAGGGACGGCACAGATACGCAGTATTTT. The chain has TRBV6-1 and TRBJ2-3; D may correspond to TRBD1 or TRBD2 (5 bases each). V was clipped by 8 bases and J by 1 base, with 10 bases between them. The germline CDR1 and CDR2 sequences are MNHNS and SASEGT. CDR3 length: 13 residues.

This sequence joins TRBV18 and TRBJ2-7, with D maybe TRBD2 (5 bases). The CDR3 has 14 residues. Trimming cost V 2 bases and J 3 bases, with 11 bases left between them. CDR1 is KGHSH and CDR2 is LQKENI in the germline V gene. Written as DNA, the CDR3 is TGTGCCAGCTCACCAGGACGGGGTCTCTACGAGCAGTACTTC. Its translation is CASSPGRGLYEQYF.

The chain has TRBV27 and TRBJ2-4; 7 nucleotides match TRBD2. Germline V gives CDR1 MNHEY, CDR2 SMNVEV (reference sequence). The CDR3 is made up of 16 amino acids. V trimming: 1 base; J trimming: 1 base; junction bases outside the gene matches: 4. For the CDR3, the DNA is TGTGCCAGCAGTTTATGGGGGGGGATCGCCAAAAACATTCAGTACTTC. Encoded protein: CASSLWGGIAKNIQYF.

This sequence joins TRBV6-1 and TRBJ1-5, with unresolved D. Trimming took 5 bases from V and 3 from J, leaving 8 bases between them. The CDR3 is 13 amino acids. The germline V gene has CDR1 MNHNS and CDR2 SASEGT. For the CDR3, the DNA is TGTGCCAGCAGTCCCCGGTCCAATCAGCCCCAGCATTTT. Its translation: CASSPRSNQPQHF.

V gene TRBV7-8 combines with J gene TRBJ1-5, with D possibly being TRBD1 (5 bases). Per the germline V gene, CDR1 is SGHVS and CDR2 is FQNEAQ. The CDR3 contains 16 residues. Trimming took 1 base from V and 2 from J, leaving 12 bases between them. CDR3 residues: CASSLGGLGGNQPQHF. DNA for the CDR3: TGTGCCAGCAGCTTAGGGGGGTTGGGGGGCAATCAGCCCCAGCATTTT.

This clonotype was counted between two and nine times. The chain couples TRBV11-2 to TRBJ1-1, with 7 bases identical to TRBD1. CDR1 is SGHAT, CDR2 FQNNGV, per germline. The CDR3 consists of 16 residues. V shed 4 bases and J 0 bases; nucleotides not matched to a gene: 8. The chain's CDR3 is CASSSLRGPMNTEAFF. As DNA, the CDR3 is TGTGCCAGCAGCTCACTAAGGGGGCCAATGAACACTGAAGCTTTCTTT.

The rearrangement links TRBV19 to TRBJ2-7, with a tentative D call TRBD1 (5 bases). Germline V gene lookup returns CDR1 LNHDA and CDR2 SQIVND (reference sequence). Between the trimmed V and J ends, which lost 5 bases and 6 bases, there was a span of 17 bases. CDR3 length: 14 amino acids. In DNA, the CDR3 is TGTGCCAGTAGTCCCACTTTTTGGGGCGGCGAGCAGTACTTC. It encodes CASSPTFWGGEQYF.

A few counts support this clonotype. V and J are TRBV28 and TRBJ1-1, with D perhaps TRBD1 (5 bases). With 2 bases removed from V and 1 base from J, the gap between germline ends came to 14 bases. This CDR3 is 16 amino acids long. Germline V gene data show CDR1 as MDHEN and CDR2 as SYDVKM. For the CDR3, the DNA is TGTGCCAGCAGTTTACGACAGTGGGTTTGGAACACTGAAGCTTTCTTT. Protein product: CASSLRQWVWNTEAFF. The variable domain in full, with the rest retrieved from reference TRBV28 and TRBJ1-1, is DVKVTQSSRYLVKRTGEKVFLECVQDMDHENMFWYRQDPGLGLRLIYFSYDVKMKEKGDIPEGYSVSREKKERFSLILESASTNQTSMYLCASSLRQWVWNTEAFFGQGTRLTVV.

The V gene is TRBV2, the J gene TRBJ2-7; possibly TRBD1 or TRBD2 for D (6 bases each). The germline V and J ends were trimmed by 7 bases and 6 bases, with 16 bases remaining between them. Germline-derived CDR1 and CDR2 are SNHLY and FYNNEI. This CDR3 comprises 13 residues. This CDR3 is CASIQGWGAEQYF. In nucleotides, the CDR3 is TGTGCCAGCATTCAAGGGTGGGGGGCCGAGCAGTACTTC.

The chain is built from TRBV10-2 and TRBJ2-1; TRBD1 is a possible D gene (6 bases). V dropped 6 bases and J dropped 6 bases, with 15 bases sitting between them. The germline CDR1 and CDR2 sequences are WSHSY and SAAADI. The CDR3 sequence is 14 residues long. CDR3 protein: CASRGEVRGNEQFF. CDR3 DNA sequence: TGCGCCAGCAGGGGGGAAGTCAGGGGCAATGAGCAGTTCTTC.

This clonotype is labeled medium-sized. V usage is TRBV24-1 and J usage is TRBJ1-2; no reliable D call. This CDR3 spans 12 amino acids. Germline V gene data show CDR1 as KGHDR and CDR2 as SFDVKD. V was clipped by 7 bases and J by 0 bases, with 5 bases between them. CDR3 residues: CATRSTNYGYTF. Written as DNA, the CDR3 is TGTGCCACCAGATCAACTAACTATGGCTACACCTTC.

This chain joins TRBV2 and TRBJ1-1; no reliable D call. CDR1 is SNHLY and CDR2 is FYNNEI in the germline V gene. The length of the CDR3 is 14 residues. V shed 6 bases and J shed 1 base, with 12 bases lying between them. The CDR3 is CASRQFLGNTEAFF. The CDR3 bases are TGTGCCAGCAGGCAATTTCTGGGGAACACTGAAGCTTTCTTT.

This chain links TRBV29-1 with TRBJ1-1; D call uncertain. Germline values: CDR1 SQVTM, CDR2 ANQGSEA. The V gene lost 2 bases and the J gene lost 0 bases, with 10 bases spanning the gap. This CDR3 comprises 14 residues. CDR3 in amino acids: CSVELRALNTEAFF. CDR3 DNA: TGCAGCGTTGAACTTCGGGCCTTGAACACTGAAGCTTTCTTT.

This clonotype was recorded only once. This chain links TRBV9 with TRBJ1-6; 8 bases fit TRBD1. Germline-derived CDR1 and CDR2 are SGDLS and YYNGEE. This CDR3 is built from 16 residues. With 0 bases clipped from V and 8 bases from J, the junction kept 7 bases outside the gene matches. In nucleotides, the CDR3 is TGTGCCAGCAGCGTAGCTCCGGACAGGGTAGATTCACCCCTCCACTTT. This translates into CASSVAPDRVDSPLHF. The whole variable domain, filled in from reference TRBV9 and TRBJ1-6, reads DSGVTQTPKHLITATGQRVTLRCSPRSGDLSVYWYQQSLDQGLQFLIQYYNGEERAKGNILERFSAQQFPDLHSELNLSSLELGDSALYFCASSVAPDRVDSPLHFGNGTRLTVT.

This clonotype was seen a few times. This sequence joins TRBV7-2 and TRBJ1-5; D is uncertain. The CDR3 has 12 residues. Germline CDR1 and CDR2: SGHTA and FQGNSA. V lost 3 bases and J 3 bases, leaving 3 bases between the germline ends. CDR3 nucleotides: TGTGCCAGCAGCTTGGACAATCAGCCCCAGCATTTT. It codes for CASSLDNQPQHF.

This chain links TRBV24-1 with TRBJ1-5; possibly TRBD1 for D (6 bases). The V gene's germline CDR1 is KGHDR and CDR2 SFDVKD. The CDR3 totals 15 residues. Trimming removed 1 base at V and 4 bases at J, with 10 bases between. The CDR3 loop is CATSDFGGANQPQHF. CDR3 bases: TGTGCCACCAGTGATTTCGGGGGGGCGAATCAGCCCCAGCATTTT.

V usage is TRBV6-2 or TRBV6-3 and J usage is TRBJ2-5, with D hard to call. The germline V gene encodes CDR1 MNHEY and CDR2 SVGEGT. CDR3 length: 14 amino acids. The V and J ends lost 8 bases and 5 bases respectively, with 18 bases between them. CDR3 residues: CASCPRPSQETQYF. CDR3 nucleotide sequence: TGTGCCAGCTGCCCGCGGCCGTCCCAGGAGACCCAGTACTTC.

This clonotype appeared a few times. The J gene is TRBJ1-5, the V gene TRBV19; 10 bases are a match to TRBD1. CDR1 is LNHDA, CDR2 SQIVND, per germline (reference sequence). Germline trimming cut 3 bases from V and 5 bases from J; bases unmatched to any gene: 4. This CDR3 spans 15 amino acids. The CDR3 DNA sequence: TGTGCCAGTAGTATCGAGGGACAGGGGTATCAGCCCCAGCATTTT. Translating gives CASSIEGQGYQPQHF.